The 27 T cell receptor beta chains listed next were all sequenced from one sample in a study of blood T cell repertoires in COVID-19. Using immunoSEQ multiplex PCR, the repertoire was profiled, and TCRdb retains in-frame clones only, with some absent. The table includes around 100,000 clones, 89% detected once. The sample taken for sequencing was peripheral blood. The receptor source for this set is a man aged 50 to 60 with COVID-19, enrolled during active disease.

The chain combines TRBV28 with TRBJ1-5; a possible D gene is TRBD1 (5 bases). V was cut by 4 bases and J by 7 bases, with 26 bases left in between. The CDR3 runs 18 residues. Germline V gene sequence: CDR1 MDHEN, CDR2 SYDVKM. The CDR3 DNA follows: TGTGCCAGCAGTTCAATGAGAAGGAGGGACTTGAGAGGGCAGCCCCAGCATTTT. Its protein product is CASSSMRRRDLRGQPQHF. Based on the CDR3 plus reference TRBV28 and TRBJ1-5, the full variable domain is DVKVTQSSRYLVKRTGEKVFLECVQDMDHENMFWYRQDPGLGLRLIYFSYDVKMKEKGDIPEGYSVSREKKERFSLILESASTNQTSMYLCASSSMRRRDLRGQPQHFGDGTRLSIL.

The V and J genes are TRBV6-5 and TRBJ2-7; TRBD1 agrees at 10 bases. The germline gives CDR1 MNHEY, CDR2 SVGAGI. The CDR3 extends over 14 amino acids. Losses at the gene ends were 6 bases for V and 2 bases for J; bases not matched to a gene: 4. DNA for the CDR3: TGTGCCAGCAGACGGGGACAGGGGACCTACGAGCAGTACTTC. Translation gives CASRRGQGTYEQYF.

The V call is TRBV24-1, the J call TRBJ2-1; TRBD2 matches 11 bases. Germline V gene lookup returns CDR1 KGHDR and CDR2 SFDVKD. The CDR3 runs 16 residues. The V gene end was trimmed by 4 bases and the J gene end by 1 base; junction bases not matched to a gene: 2. Here the CDR3 reads CATSDLAGGSYNEQFF. The CDR3 DNA follows: TGTGCCACCAGTGACCTAGCGGGGGGTTCCTACAATGAGCAGTTCTTC.

The chain couples TRBV28 to TRBJ2-7, with unresolved D. V was pared by 2 bases and J by 3 bases, with 8 bases between. This CDR3 has 13 amino acids. Looked up from germline, CDR1 is MDHEN and CDR2 is SYDVKM. The CDR3 here is CASSLGQSYEQYF. The DNA for the CDR3 is TGTGCCAGCAGTTTAGGCCAAAGCTACGAGCAGTACTTC. The entire variable domain, with the rest obtained from reference TRBV28 and TRBJ2-7, is as follows: DVKVTQSSRYLVKRTGEKVFLECVQDMDHENMFWYRQDPGLGLRLIYFSYDVKMKEKGDIPEGYSVSREKKERFSLILESASTNQTSMYLCASSLGQSYEQYFGPGTRLTVT.

The chain has TRBV15 and TRBJ2-7, with 12 bases matching TRBD2. The CDR3 extends over 15 amino acids. The germline CDR1 and CDR2 sequences are LNHNV and YYDKDF (reference sequence). V trimming: 5 bases; J trimming: 4 bases; junction bases outside the gene matches: 6. CDR3 DNA sequence: TGTGCCACCAGCCCTCGGACTAGCGGGGCGTACGAGCAGTACTTC. Residues: CATSPRTSGAYEQYF.

V gene TRBV7-3 combines with J gene TRBJ1-3; maybe TRBD1 (6 bases). Germline V gene lookup returns CDR1 SGHTA and CDR2 FQGTGA. This CDR3 is built from 13 residues. Trimming removed 11 bases at V and 1 base at J, with 12 bases between. CDR3 in amino acids: CASSGDSGNTIYF. The CDR3 nucleotides are TGTGCCTCCTCAGGGGATTCTGGAAACACCATATATTTT.

The V gene is TRBV6-1, the J gene TRBJ1-3, with a weak D call TRBD1 (5 bases). The CDR3 contains 14 residues. V lost 0 bases, J lost 8 bases, and 11 bases lay in between. Germline V gene sequence: CDR1 MNHNS, CDR2 SASEGT. The CDR3 here is CASSEARGGDTIYF. DNA for the CDR3: TGTGCCAGCAGTGAAGCGCGGGGGGGGGACACCATATATTTT.

This clone appeared once. V gene TRBV24-1 combines with J gene TRBJ2-1, with TRBD1 matching over 8 bases. The ends lost 10 bases at V and 7 bases at J; junction bases unmatched: 8. Germline CDR1 reads KGHDR; CDR2 reads SFDVKD. The CDR3 sequence is 13 residues long. CDR3 coding DNA: TGTGCCACGGACAGGGAAACTGGTAATGAGCAGTTCTTC. It yields the protein CATDRETGNEQFF.

The rearrangement uses TRBV6-5 and TRBJ1-2; D might be TRBD1 (5 bases). The V end lost 5 bases, the J end lost 6 bases, and 10 bases lay between the germline ends. Germline V gene lookup returns CDR1 MNHEY and CDR2 SVGAGI. This CDR3 is built from 12 residues. The CDR3 nucleotides read TGTGCCAGCAGTAACACAGGAAATGGCTACACCTTC. This encodes CASSNTGNGYTF.

In its sample, this clone was seen a few times. The gene calls are TRBV2 and TRBJ2-1; tentative D call: TRBD2 (6 bases). Germline loops: CDR1 SNHLY, CDR2 FYNNEI. CDR3 size: 14 residues. Deletions cut 6 bases from V and 0 bases from J, with 9 bases between. CDR3 sequence (DNA): TGTGCCAGCAGCGCGGGGAGCTCCTACAATGAGCAGTTCTTC. This encodes CASSAGSSYNEQFF. Supplemented by reference TRBV2 and TRBJ2-1, the full variable domain reads EPEVTQTPSHQVTQMGQEVILRCVPISNHLYFYWYRQILGQKVEFLVSFYNNEISEKSEIFDDQFSVERPDGSNFTLKIRSTKLEDSAMYFCASSAGSSYNEQFFGPGTRLTVL.

This clone is a singleton in its sample. This CDR3 is CASSGGGGALGEQFF. The CDR3, as DNA: TGCGCCAGCAGTGGGGGCGGGGGGGCCCTCGGTGAGCAGTTCTTC. The V and J genes are TRBV10-1 and TRBJ2-1; 9 bases line up with TRBD2. The CDR3 sequence is 15 residues long. J gave up 9 bases and V 4 bases, and 10 bases lay outside the gene matches. Germline V CDR1 and CDR2: WNHNN, SYGVQD (reference sequence).

The chain is built from TRBV5-1 and TRBJ2-7; weak D call: TRBD1 (6 bases). Germline V gene data show CDR1 as SGHRS and CDR2 as YFSETQ. The length of the CDR3 is 16 residues. The germline V and J ends were trimmed by 4 bases and 0 bases, with 17 bases remaining between them. The CDR3 bases are TGCGCCAGCAGCCTCGTTGGGCAGGGGAGCTCCTACGAGCAGTACTTC. Translated: CASSLVGQGSSYEQYF. Variable domain in full (rest from reference TRBV5-1 and TRBJ2-7): KAGVTQTPRYLIKTRGQQVTLSCSPISGHRSVSWYQQTPGQGLQFLFEYFSETQRNKGNFPGRFSGRQFSNSRSEMNVSTLELGDSALYLCASSLVGQGSSYEQYFGPGTRLTVT.

The chain couples TRBV6-5 to TRBJ2-2, with D possibly matching TRBD1 (5 bases). V gave up 6 bases and J gave up 3 bases, with 11 bases separating them. Germline CDR1 and CDR2: MNHEY and SVGAGI. There are 14 residues in the CDR3. For the CDR3, the DNA is TGTGCCAGCAGACAGGTTCGGGACACCGGGGAGCTGTTTTTT. Protein sequence: CASRQVRDTGELFF.

This clone has just one count. The chain employs TRBV27 and TRBJ1-1; 7 bases line up with TRBD1. Trimming cost V 5 bases and J 3 bases; bases outside gene matches: 3. The CDR3 runs to 13 residues. CDR1 MNHEY and CDR2 SMNVEV come from the germline V gene (reference sequence). Written as DNA, the CDR3 is TGTGCCAGCAGTCATGACAGGGACACTGAAGCTTTCTTT. It yields the protein CASSHDRDTEAFF.

The chain links TRBV7-8 to TRBJ2-1; unclear D gene. CDR3 length: 14 amino acids. CDR1 SGHVS and CDR2 FQNEAQ come from the germline V gene. V lost 5 bases to trimming and J lost 5 bases, with 13 bases between them. The CDR3 sequence: CASSNFVRNNEQFF. The DNA for the CDR3 is TGTGCCAGCAGCAATTTCGTCAGAAACAATGAGCAGTTCTTC.

The gene calls are TRBV21-1 and TRBJ1-1. TRBV21-1 is termed a pseudogene. This CDR3 has 16 amino acids. The chain's CDR3 is CASSKALEPWNTEAFF. The DNA for the CDR3 is TGTGCCAGCAGCAAAGCTCTGGAGCCATGGAACACTGAAGCTTTCTTT.

The V gene is TRBV5-1, the J gene TRBJ2-5; D is undetermined. CDR1 is SGHRS, CDR2 YFSETQ, per germline. The V end was cut by 2 bases, the J end by 3 bases, with 14 bases between. There are 15 residues in the CDR3. In DNA form, the CDR3 reads TGCGCCAGCAGCTTTTCAGCCAGGCACAAAGAGACCCAGTACTTC. Its translation: CASSFSARHKETQYF. The whole variable domain, filled in from reference TRBV5-1 and TRBJ2-5, reads KAGVTQTPRYLIKTRGQQVTLSCSPISGHRSVSWYQQTPGQGLQFLFEYFSETQRNKGNFPGRFSGRQFSNSRSEMNVSTLELGDSALYLCASSFSARHKETQYFGPGTRLLVL.

V gene TRBV28 combines with J gene TRBJ2-4, with TRBD2 matching 7 bases. The CDR3 is 12 amino acids. From germline, CDR1 is MDHEN and CDR2 SYDVKM. Germline trimming cut 9 bases from V and 2 bases from J; bases unmatched to any gene: 1. CDR3 in DNA: TGTGCCAGGGGGGGGACCAAAAACATTCAGTACTTC. Translated: CARGGTKNIQYF.

The chain is built from TRBV27 and TRBJ2-5; TRBD2 agrees at 10 bases. Germline V gene lookup returns CDR1 MNHEY and CDR2 SMNVEV (reference sequence). The CDR3 has 16 amino acids. Losses at the gene ends were 5 bases for V and 4 bases for J; bases not matched to a gene: 10. CDR3: CASSRTVPSGGETQYF. In DNA form, the CDR3 reads TGTGCCAGCAGTAGAACGGTCCCTAGCGGGGGAGAGACCCAGTACTTC.

The chain is built from TRBV7-8 and TRBJ1-2, with TRBD1 as a possible D gene (5 bases). This CDR3 comprises 16 residues. CDR1 and CDR2 from the germline V gene are SGHVS and FQNEAQ. Trimming removed 0 bases at V and 5 bases at J, with 16 bases between. The CDR3 loop is CASSLARDRGRYGYTF. The CDR3 DNA sequence: TGTGCCAGCAGCTTAGCGCGGGACCGGGGGAGGTATGGCTACACCTTC.

Only one count was recorded for this clone. The rearrangement links TRBV9 to TRBJ1-6; no reliable D call. In germline, CDR1 is SGDLS, CDR2 YYNGEE. Trimming removed 0 bases from V and 6 bases from J, with 16 bases in between. The CDR3 has 17 residues. CDR3 sequence reads: CASSVAPGPLGNSPLHF. As DNA, the CDR3 is TGTGCCAGCAGCGTAGCGCCTGGGCCCTTGGGTAATTCACCCCTCCACTTT.

The rearrangement joins TRBV11-1 to TRBJ1-1; no clear D. With 1 base removed from V and 11 bases from J, the gap between germline ends came to 11 bases. In germline, CDR1 is SGHAT, CDR2 FQDESV (reference sequence). The CDR3 totals 12 residues. The CDR3 here is CASSLDSKAAFF. The DNA for the CDR3 is TGTGCCAGCAGCTTAGATTCCAAAGCGGCTTTCTTT.

This chain connects TRBV5-1 to TRBJ1-1; no definite D call. The CDR3 is 13 amino acids. V lost 0 bases, J lost 7 bases, and 10 bases lay in between. Germline loops: CDR1 SGHRS, CDR2 YFSETQ. The CDR3 sequence: CASSLDPGVEAFF. Here the CDR3 DNA reads TGCGCCAGCAGCTTGGATCCGGGAGTTGAAGCTTTCTTT.

The chain employs TRBV5-1 and TRBJ2-3, with 8 bases fitting TRBD1. CDR1 is SGHRS, CDR2 YFSETQ, per germline. CDR3 size: 14 residues. J gave up 4 bases and V 2 bases, and 3 bases lay outside the gene matches. This CDR3 reads CASSFWTGSDTQYF. CDR3 DNA: TGCGCCAGCAGCTTCTGGACAGGGTCAGATACGCAGTATTTT.

This chain links TRBV7-2 with TRBJ2-3; D may be TRBD2 (6 bases). The CDR3 runs 14 residues. Trimming took 1 base from V and 9 from J, leaving 14 bases between them. Germline V gene data show CDR1 as SGHTA and CDR2 as FQGNSA. The CDR3, as DNA: TGTGCCAGCAGCTTAGAGTTGCGGGGAAACACGCAGTATTTT. Amino acids: CASSLELRGNTQYF.

This chain uses TRBV7-2 with TRBJ1-2; 7 positions match TRBD1. The CDR3 totals 15 residues. Germline trimming cut 5 bases from V and 4 bases from J; bases unmatched to any gene: 10. Germline V gene data show CDR1 as SGHTA and CDR2 as FQGNSA. DNA of the CDR3: TGTGCCAGCAGCACCCAGGGGACAGTTGGCTATGGCTACACCTTC. Protein: CASSTQGTVGYGYTF.

This chain joins TRBV4-1 and TRBJ2-2; D call uncertain. Germline CDR1 is MGHRA and CDR2 is YSYEKL. This CDR3 spans 13 amino acids. Trimming left V 4 bases short and J 2 bases short, with 5 bases between. The CDR3 here is CASSLTNTGELFF. The CDR3 nucleotides are TGCGCCAGCAGCCTAACAAACACCGGGGAGCTGTTTTTT.